This is a list of T cell receptor beta chains from one sample in a study of cytomegalovirus exposure and HLA in healthy donors. TCRdb keeps only in-frame clones here, not all; method: immunoSEQ multiplex PCR. The data show some 350,000 clones, around 90% seen once. Material for sequencing was PBMCs. The receptors here all came from a woman in her thirties in good health and CMV-seropositive. The CDR3 runs from the conserved cysteine through the conserved F or W. A D gene is named only where the DNA matches it firmly. Where a row states a size, it is once, few, many or the class of an expanded clone; other rows omit it.

CDR3nt | CDR3aa | d_gene | j_gene | abundance | v_gene
TGTGCCAGCAGCCTCGGGACAACTAACTATGGCTACACCTTC | CASSLGTTNYGYTF | NA | TRBJ1-2 | NA | TRBV5-4
TGTGCCAGCAGCAAGTACGAGGGCGAGCAGTACTTC | CASSKYEGEQYF | NA | TRBJ2-7 | once | TRBV7-2
TGTGCCAGCAGCTTATTTTCTAGTGGCTACACCTTC | CASSLFSSGYTF | NA | TRBJ1-2 | few | TRBV7-9
TGTGCCAGCAGCCAAGAGGGGGCTGAAGCTTTCTTT | CASSQEGAEAFF | NA | TRBJ1-1 | NA | TRBV7-6
TGCGCCAGCAGCCAAGCTCCGGGGAACTCTGGAAACACCATATATTTT | CASSQAPGNSGNTIYF | NA | TRBJ1-3 | once | TRBV4-3
TGTGCCAGCAGCGTAGAAAGGGGTGCTTACTATGGCTACACCTTC | CASSVERGAYYGYTF | NA | TRBJ1-2 | once | TRBV9
TGCGCCAGCAGCCAGGACTCGAGGGGATACGAGCAGTACTTC | CASSQDSRGYEQYF | NA | TRBJ2-7 | NA | TRBV4-1
TGCGCCAGCAGCCCCGGGACAGCTCAAGAGACCCAGTACTTC | CASSPGTAQETQYF | TRBD1 | TRBJ2-5 | NA | TRBV4-3
TGTGCCAGCAGAACTGATGAGCCAGATACGCAGTATTTT | CASRTDEPDTQYF | NA | TRBJ2-3 | NA | TRBV14
TGTGCCAGCAGCGCCCAGGGGGGGAACACCGGGGAGCTGTTTTTT | CASSAQGGNTGELFF | NA | TRBJ2-2 | NA | TRBV2
TGTGCCTGGAGGGGACGGTCGAACACCGGGGAGCTGTTTTTT | CAWRGRSNTGELFF | NA | TRBJ2-2 | once | TRBV30
TGTGCCAGCTCACCCCAGCGACCCACAGGGAACGAGCAGTACTTC | CASSPQRPTGNEQYF | NA | TRBJ2-7 | NA | TRBV18
TGTGCCAGCACCTATAGGGGGGGGGATAATCAGCCCCAGCATTTT | CASTYRGGDNQPQHF | NA | TRBJ1-5 | NA | TRBV28
TGTGCCAGCAGTCCGCTCGGGACAGGTGTAACTGGGGCCAACGTCCTGACTTTC | CASSPLGTGVTGANVLTF | TRBD1 | TRBJ2-6 | NA | TRBV27
TGTGCCACCAGCAGAGATCTCCCAGATACGCAGTATTTT | CATSRDLPDTQYF | NA | TRBJ2-3 | once | TRBV15
TGCGCCAGCAGCCACCTAGCGGGAGTTGCCAATGAGCAGTTCTTC | CASSHLAGVANEQFF | TRBD2 | TRBJ2-1 | NA | TRBV4-3
TGTGCCAGCAGTTTAGTAGGGCAGGGGGTCTACGAGCAGTACTTC | CASSLVGQGVYEQYF | TRBD1 | TRBJ2-7 | NA | TRBV28
TGTGCCAGCAGCGAGGTGACCTATGGCTACACCTTC | CASSEVTYGYTF | NA | TRBJ1-2 | NA | TRBV9
TGTGCCAGCAGTGAAGCCCCTGGTCAGCCCCAGCATTTT | CASSEAPGQPQHF | NA | TRBJ1-5 | NA | TRBV6-1
TGTGCCAGCAGCTTGGGACGTAGAGATAATTCACCCCTCCACTTT | CASSLGRRDNSPLHF | NA | TRBJ1-6 | once | TRBV5-4
TGTGCCAGTAGGGGGACGGAACTTTCTGGAAACACCATATATTTT | CASRGTELSGNTIYF | NA | TRBJ1-3 | NA | TRBV19
TGTGCCAGCAGTTTGAACAGGGATGGAAATCAGCCCCAGCATTTT | CASSLNRDGNQPQHF | NA | TRBJ1-5 | NA | TRBV27
TGTGCCAGCAGCTTGCCCGGGAGGGGGCCCGGGGAGCTGTTTTTT | CASSLPGRGPGELFF | NA | TRBJ2-2 | NA | TRBV5-6
TGTGCCAGCAGTCCCGTGGCAGGGCTTAATTCACCCCTCCACTTT | CASSPVAGLNSPLHF | NA | TRBJ1-6 | NA | TRBV27